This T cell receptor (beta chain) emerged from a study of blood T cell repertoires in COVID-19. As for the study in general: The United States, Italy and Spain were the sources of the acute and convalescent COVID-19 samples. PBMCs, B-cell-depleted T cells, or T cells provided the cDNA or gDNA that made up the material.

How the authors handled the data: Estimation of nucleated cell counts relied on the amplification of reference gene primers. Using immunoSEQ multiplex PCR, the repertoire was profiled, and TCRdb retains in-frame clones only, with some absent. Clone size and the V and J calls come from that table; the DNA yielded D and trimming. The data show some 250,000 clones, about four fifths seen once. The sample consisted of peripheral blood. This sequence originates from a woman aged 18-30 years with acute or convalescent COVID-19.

CDR3: CASSRLAEYNEQFF. The DNA of the CDR3 is TGCGCCAGCAGTAGGCTAGCGGAATACAATGAGCAGTTCTTC. The J gene is TRBJ2-1, the V gene TRBV5-1, with 7 bases that match TRBD2. Germline V gene lookup returns CDR1 SGHRS and CDR2 YFSETQ. J was trimmed by 4 bases and V by 5 bases; bases with no gene match: 6. The CDR3 contains 14 residues.